This TCR beta chain was profiled in a study of identical twins (TCRdb year 2016). Regarding the complete study: To test whether fetal clonotypes persist, the study used deep sequencing on TCR alpha and beta repertoires from monozygotic twins, unrelated adults of various ages, and cord blood. To rule out contamination, the twin experiments were replicated at different times with different library preparation protocols.

All donors were healthy Caucasians. Three pairs of female monozygotic twins, all aged roughly 18 to 30 years, were included in the twin cohort. Peripheral blood mononuclear cells were the source from which RNA for the TCR libraries was isolated. V is reduced by 4 bases and J by 2 bases, leaving a spacing of 11 bases between them. The CDR3 contains 14 residues, cysteine and phenylalanine counted. The retained sequence is limited to the CDR3, 42 bases, with the frame set at the first base. CDR1 and CDR2 (LGHNA, YNFKEQ) derive from the germline V gene. Library prep was done by 5' RACE. The sample was run on an Illumina HiSeq 2000. Template switching introduced a universal primer binding site; the final cDNA contained a unique molecular identifier, enabling accurate counting of TCR cDNA molecules. Specific primers in the conserved constant-segment region were used to synthesize first-strand cDNA for the TCR alpha and beta chains. To control for contamination, every cDNA library was double barcoded, receiving both a SMART-Mk sample barcode and Illumina barcodes. TruSeq adapter sequences, together with Illumina sample barcodes, were added in two successive PCR steps. TCR alpha and beta cDNA libraries were sequenced on the Illumina HiSeq platform with custom primers. The published analysis was carried out like this. Raw reads were processed with MiGEC to extract unique molecular identifiers, and MiXCR was used to determine CDR3 positions. For each individual, recombination models were inferred using an EM algorithm with the repgenHMM and IGoR tools. Shared clonotype analysis was performed with the tcR package in R, normalizing sharing by the product of cloneset sizes. To study raw recombination without the effects of thymic and clonal selection, out-of-frame nonproductive sequences were analyzed. In TCRdb, the public reads were trimmed at Q25 with fastp and aligned with MiXCR, with productive beta chains retained. Identical CDR3 protein sequences are pooled into one entry, listed with their most common genes and DNA. TCRdb's processing, not the study's, gives the V and J calls here. Within this sample are about 570,000 distinct CDR3 sequences, with more than 9% of them counted one time only. The ten largest clones capture 2.5% to 3.5% of the sample.

The study at large found these results: In monozygotic twins, recombination models systematically underestimated out-of-frame TCR alpha sharing, but the models matched the sharing seen between unrelated individuals. Abundant cord blood beta clonotypes had fewer insertions, young adult naive repertoires showed a similar but weaker trend, and memory repertoires showed no such trend. In beta out-of-frame sequences, excess twin sharing was weaker, because having fewer shared sequences lowered the signal-to-noise ratio. Zero-insertion analyses could be partly confounded by invariant T cells such as MAIT and iNKT, though diverse VJ usage argued against such confounding for most clonotypes. Compared with coincidental sharing between unrelated individuals, out-of-frame TCR alpha sequences shared between twins showed an excess of sequences with low generation probability. Because the same donors could not be followed over many years, the conclusions relied on cross-sectional statistical analysis.

This clonotype was seen at least ten times. Its cognate antigen has yet to be identified. No much larger clone exists at a distance of one base, and base qualities are not known. The same data also went into a second study, on yellow fever vaccine responses in identical twins. As described in the second report: The T cell response to vaccination in identical twins was reported by the authors to appear partly convergent and partly personalized. Focusing on identical twins, the study followed the T cell clones that responded to the vaccine, and did so with precision.

The sequence was collected from a woman between 18 and 29 years old in good health. The V gene is TRBV4-2 and the J gene is TRBJ2-5; D gene: possibly TRBD2, on 6 matching bases. Sequencing used PBMCs. This receptor carries the CDR3 CASSRGGDQETQYF. The nucleotide sequence reads as follows: TGTGCCAGCAGCCGAGGAGGGGATCAAGAGACCCAGTACTTC.